This entry concerns a single T cell receptor (beta chain). V was pared by 3 bases and J by 1 base, with 3 bases between. The CDR3 contains 13 residues. Germline CDR1 is LNHDA and CDR2 is SQIVND (reference sequence). The data are from a study of blood T cell repertoires in COVID-19. The repertoire was sequenced with immunoSEQ multiplex PCR; TCRdb's copy has only in-frame clones and lacks some. The table lists roughly 16,000 clones, roughly 89% of them singletons, with approximately 5.6% in the top ten. The TCR was taken from a human donor in a cohort sampled during active COVID-19. The rearrangement uses TRBV19 and TRBJ2-2; D is ambiguous. The sequencing sample was made of peripheral blood. The CDR3 spells CASSIGNTGELFF. Written as DNA, the CDR3 is TGTGCCAGTAGTATCGGGAACACCGGGGAGCTGTTTTTT.